A selection of T cell receptor beta chains follows, all from one sample in a study of blood T cell repertoires in COVID-19. Sequencing was performed with immunoSEQ multiplex PCR; in TCRdb, only in-frame clones are kept and a portion is missing. The table has about 100,000 clones, approximately 91% seen once. What was sequenced was peripheral blood. These TCRs come from a human donor in a cohort sampled during active COVID-19. Each CDR3 is given with its conserved first and last residue. A D gene is named only where the DNA matches it firmly. Some rows have no size entry. The others give once, few or many, or a class for an expanded clone.

V gene	clone size	J gene	D gene	CDR3 DNA	CDR3 protein
TRBV5-1	NA	TRBJ1-1	NA	TGCGCCAGCAGCTTGTCCTCTGGGGGCCCTGAAGCTTTCTTT	CASSLSSGGPEAFF
TRBV5-1	NA	TRBJ1-5	NA	TGCGCCAGCAGCCCTGGGGGGATAAAGGGCCAGCCCCAGCATTTT	CASSPGGIKGQPQHF
TRBV3-1/TRBV3-2	NA	TRBJ2-5	TRBD2	TGTGCCAGCGGGATCAGCGGGAGTCAGGGAGGGACCCAGTACTTC	CASGISGSQGGTQYF
TRBV6-5	NA	TRBJ2-1	TRBD2	TGTGCCAGCAGTTACGCTAGCGGGGGTACATACAATGAGCAGTTCTTC	CASSYASGGTYNEQFF
TRBV19	NA	TRBJ1-5	TRBD1	TGTGCCAGTAAGGGGAGACAGGGCGGCAATCAGCCCCAGCATTTT	CASKGRQGGNQPQHF
TRBV30	NA	TRBJ2-5	TRBD2	TGTGCCTGGAGCGCCGGCCTAGCGGGGATAGAGACCCAGTACTTC	CAWSAGLAGIETQYF
TRBV6-5	once	TRBJ1-6	NA	TGTGCCAGCAGTTACTCCAAGACAGGACTCAATTCACCCCTCCACTTT	CASSYSKTGLNSPLHF
TRBV19	NA	TRBJ1-5	TRBD1	TGTGCCAGTAGTATGAAATGGACAGGGGGTTACAATCAGCCCCAGCATTTT	CASSMKWTGGYNQPQHF
TRBV3-1/TRBV3-2	NA	TRBJ2-7	TRBD2	TGTGCCAGCAGCCAAGGACTAGCGGGAGTTTACGAGCAGTACTTC	CASSQGLAGVYEQYF
TRBV5-4	NA	TRBJ2-1	NA	TGTGCCAGCAGCTTGGTTAGCGGAACAAACAATGAGCAGTTCTTC	CASSLVSGTNNEQFF
TRBV30	NA	TRBJ1-1	NA	TGTGCCTGGACGGGAGGGGGGGGAGCTTTCTTT	CAWTGGGGAFF
TRBV7-2	NA	TRBJ2-5	NA	TGTGCCAGCAGCTTGAGCTTCCAGACCCAGTACTTC	CASSLSFQTQYF
TRBV30	NA	TRBJ2-7	TRBD1	TGTGCCTGGAGTGTACTGAGGTCCGACAGGGGCCCGGGGAACGAGCAGTACTTC	CAWSVLRSDRGPGNEQYF
TRBV19	NA	TRBJ2-5	TRBD1	TGTGCCAGTAGTATCACCGGGACAGGGGGCGGAGAGACCCAGTACTTC	CASSITGTGGGETQYF
TRBV5-1	NA	TRBJ2-1	TRBD1	TGCGCCAGCAGCGCCGGGACAGGGGCCGCAGCAGAGCAGTTCTTC	CASSAGTGAAAEQFF
TRBV3-1/TRBV3-2	NA	TRBJ2-7	TRBD1	TGTGCCAGCAGCCAGCAGGGGGTACTAAACAACGAGCAGTACTTC	CASSQQGVLNNEQYF
TRBV2	NA	TRBJ2-2	NA	TGTGCCAGCAGGAAGGAAAATTACATCGGGGGCACCGGGGAGCTGTTTTTT	CASRKENYIGGTGELFF
TRBV28	NA	TRBJ2-1	NA	TGTGCCAGCCGTCTGGGGGGTAGCTCCTACAATGAGCAGTTCTTC	CASRLGGSSYNEQFF
TRBV2	NA	TRBJ1-5	TRBD1	TGTGCCAGCAGTGAACCCGAGGACAGGGGATGGAGTCAGCCCCAGCATTTT	CASSEPEDRGWSQPQHF
TRBV4-3	NA	TRBJ1-1	NA	TGCGCCAGCAGCCAAGATTCCGGGAGAGAAGCTTTCTTT	CASSQDSGREAFF
TRBV6-5	NA	TRBJ1-5	NA	TGTGCCAGCAGGTCACGGCAGGGGAGACAGCCCCAGCATTTT	CASRSRQGRQPQHF
TRBV6-6	NA	TRBJ1-5	TRBD1	TGTGCCAGCAGAAAACGGGACAGGGAATCACAGCCCCAGCATTTT	CASRKRDRESQPQHF
TRBV11-3	NA	TRBJ1-3	NA	TGTGCCAGCAGCTTAGGCCCAGGGGTTACCTCTGGAAACACCATATATTTT	CASSLGPGVTSGNTIYF
TRBV11-3	NA	TRBJ2-5	NA	TGTGCCAGCAGCCCGGGATATGGGAATCAACAAGAGACCCAGTACTTC	CASSPGYGNQQETQYF
TRBV5-4	NA	TRBJ2-5	TRBD2	TGTGCCAGCAGCTTGGGCGGGAGGGCCCGAGAGACCCAGTACTTC	CASSLGGRARETQYF
TRBV3-1/TRBV3-2	few	TRBJ1-6	NA	TGTGCCAGCAGCCAGACGAGGGAGACACCCCTCCACTTT	CASSQTRETPLHF